The 7 T cell receptor beta chains reported below all come from one sample, sequenced in a study of blood T cells in healthy people across ages. The use of a sample-barcoded 5' primer and a J-beta primer mix characterized a second PCR of about 7 to 12 cycles. From the 5' RACE reads, TCRdb called clonotypes with MiXCR, one entry per CDR3 protein. Counted here are roughly 1,100,000 distinct CDR3 sequences, under 30% occurring once; the ten biggest clones make up around 0.75%. The data also belong to a second study, concerning T cells of mothers and their children.

Sequencing was performed on blood. The source is a girl aged 2-9 years in good health.

The CDR3 DNA is TGTGCCAGCAGGTCCGGGACAGGGTTAAAAAAACTGTTTTTT. Translated, it gives CASRSGTGLKKLFF. V usage is TRBV12-3 or TRBV12-4 and J usage is TRBJ1-4, with TRBD1 matching 9 bases. The CDR3 extends over 14 amino acids. The trim removed 6 bases at V and 9 bases at J, leaving 8 bases unmatched.

The gene calls are TRBV4-1 and TRBJ2-3; the D is unclear. Trimming left V 4 bases short and J 0 bases short, with 11 bases between. Germline assignment: CDR1 MGHRA and CDR2 YSYEKL. The CDR3 has 15 residues. CDR3 sequence: CASSPDTPSTDTQYF. The CDR3 DNA reads as TGCGCCAGCAGCCCTGACACCCCTAGCACAGATACGCAGTATTTT.

The chain recombines TRBV24-1 with TRBJ2-3; D possibly uses TRBD1 or TRBD2 (6 bases each). CDR1 and CDR2 from the germline V gene are KGHDR and SFDVKD. The V and J ends lost 4 bases and 4 bases respectively, with 20 bases between them. This CDR3 is 17 amino acids long. The DNA for the CDR3 is TGTGCCACCAGTGACCTAGAGACAGGCGGGGATGCAGATACGCAGTATTTT. Its translation is CATSDLETGGDADTQYF.

Only a few counts were recorded for this clonotype. The chain joins TRBV29-1 to TRBJ1-4, with a possible D match to TRBD1 (5 bases). Germline CDR1 SQVTM, CDR2 ANQGSEA. This CDR3 is built from 13 residues. Trimming removed 3 bases from V and 7 bases from J, with 12 bases in between. CDR3 sequence: CSVEKGNGEKLFF. CDR3 DNA sequence: TGCAGCGTTGAGAAGGGGAACGGTGAAAAACTGTTTTTT.

The J gene is TRBJ1-6, the V gene TRBV27; D not resolved. Per the germline V gene, CDR1 is MNHEY and CDR2 is SMNVEV (reference sequence). The CDR3 consists of 14 residues. Deletions cut 5 bases from V and 14 bases from J, with 19 bases between. The chain's CDR3 is CASSHREFLEALHF. The CDR3 nucleotides are TGTGCCAGCAGTCATCGGGAATTCCTGGAGGCCCTCCACTTT.

This clonotype was picked up a small number of times. The rearrangement joins TRBV29-1 to TRBJ2-2; tentatively, D is TRBD2 (5 bases). Trimming removed 8 bases from V and 0 bases from J, with 10 bases in between. Germline V lookup: CDR1 SQVTM, CDR2 ANQGSEA. The CDR3 is 13 amino acids. CDR3 DNA: TGCAGCTTCCAGCGGCCGAACACCGGGGAGCTGTTTTTT. As protein: CSFQRPNTGELFF.

In its sample, this clonotype was seen a few times. J is TRBJ2-1 and V is TRBV29-1; possible D gene TRBD2, 6 bases. Germline CDR1 reads SQVTM; CDR2 reads ANQGSEA. Trimming removed 5 bases at V and 3 bases at J, with 8 bases between. The CDR3 is 12 amino acids. CDR3 in DNA: TGCAGCGTTTCCGGGGGCTACAATGAGCAGTTCTTC. Protein sequence: CSVSGGYNEQFF.